What follows are 11 T cell receptor beta chains derived from one specimen sequenced in a study of PD-1 blockade in classical Hodgkin lymphoma. No patient escaped relapse after autologous stem cell transplantation, and brentuximab vedotin exposure varied. Profiled with immunoSEQ multiplex PCR; TCRdb holds only in-frame clones, not every one. The table has about 28,000 clones, over 80% seen once. The source was peripheral blood mononuclear cells (PBMCs), collected before the second cycle of nivolumab. The receptors were gathered from a human donor with classical Hodgkin lymphoma.

V gene TRBV7-2 combines with J gene TRBJ2-7; 7 bases fit TRBD1. Germline trimming cut 5 bases from V and 2 bases from J; bases unmatched to any gene: 6. The CDR3 covers 14 residues. The V gene's germline CDR1 is SGHTA and CDR2 FQGNSA. The CDR3 region is CASSPGQAAYEQYF. CDR3 coding DNA: TGTGCCAGCAGCCCCGGACAGGCCGCCTACGAGCAGTACTTC.

The genes are TRBV5-8 and TRBJ1-2; D possibly corresponds to TRBD1 (5 bases). Trimming left V 0 bases short and J 4 bases short, with 13 bases between. CDR1 and CDR2 from the germline V gene are SGHTS and YDEGEE. The CDR3 length is 15 residues. CDR3: CASSLGGPILYGYTF. DNA for the CDR3: TGTGCCAGCAGCTTGGGGGGACCCATCCTCTATGGCTACACCTTC. Complete variable domain (other parts from reference TRBV5-8 and TRBJ1-2): EAGVTQSPTHLIKTRGQQATLRCSPISGHTSVYWYQQALGLGLQFLLWYDEGEERNRGNFPPRFSGRQFPNYSSELNVNALELEDSALYLCASSLGGPILYGYTFGSGTRLTVV.

Worth noting for this clone: The sample has other DNA sequences that encode this CDR3 too. The rearrangement uses TRBV2 and TRBJ2-1; TRBD2 is a possible D gene (5 bases). Trimming cost V 6 bases and J 3 bases, with 9 bases left between them. CDR1 and CDR2 (germline): SNHLY, FYNNEI. CDR3 size: 13 residues. The CDR3 region has the DNA TGTGCCAGCAGCCGGACTGTCTACAATGAGCAGTTCTTC. Translation gives CASSRTVYNEQFF.

This rearrangement joins TRBV7-2 to TRBJ2-5; 7 positions match TRBD1. This CDR3 is 14 amino acids long. Germline loops: CDR1 SGHTA, CDR2 FQGNSA. Trimming cost V 5 bases and J 5 bases; bases outside gene matches: 8. For the CDR3, the DNA is TGTGCCAGCAGCCCCGCAACAGGGGTCGAGACCCAGTACTTC. It encodes CASSPATGVETQYF.

The rearrangement uses TRBV19 and TRBJ1-2; D unresolved. Between the trimmed V and J ends, which lost 5 bases and 6 bases, there was a span of 13 bases. This CDR3 region has 13 residues. Per the germline V gene, CDR1 is LNHDA and CDR2 is SQIVND (reference sequence). CDR3 region: CASSLTWRDGYTF. The CDR3, as DNA: TGTGCCAGTAGTTTGACGTGGCGCGATGGCTACACCTTC.

The V gene is TRBV30, the J gene TRBJ1-4, with 8 nucleotides matching TRBD1. The CDR3 length is 14 residues. J lost 10 bases, V lost 2 bases, and 9 bases had no gene match. The V gene's germline CDR1 is GTSNPN and CDR2 SVGIG (reference sequence). CDR3 amino acids: CAWSPGQGSGKLFF. As DNA, the CDR3 is TGTGCCTGGAGTCCCGGACAGGGTTCGGGAAAACTGTTTTTT.

The chain employs TRBV5-5 and TRBJ2-3, with a possible D match to TRBD1 (5 bases). Germline V gene lookup returns CDR1 SGHKS and CDR2 YYEKEE (reference sequence). V lost 1 base and J 2 bases, leaving 8 bases between the germline ends. This CDR3 has 14 amino acids. DNA for the CDR3: TGTGCCAGCAGCTTGCTCAGGGCCACAGATACGCAGTATTTT. Its translation is CASSLLRATDTQYF.

The V gene is TRBV5-6, the J gene TRBJ2-1; 8 bases are shared with TRBD2. Germline V CDR1 and CDR2: SGHDT, YYEEEE. Losses at the gene ends were 1 base for V and 2 bases for J; bases not matched to a gene: 2. The CDR3 extends over 15 amino acids. CDR3 sequence reads: CASSLPGLAYNEQFF. The DNA for the CDR3 is TGTGCCAGCAGCTTGCCGGGACTAGCCTACAATGAGCAGTTCTTC.

This clone was counted a single time. The V gene is TRBV5-8, the J gene TRBJ2-1, with TRBD2 identical over 8 bases. J was trimmed by 5 bases and V by 0 bases; bases with no gene match: 10. The CDR3 extends over 17 amino acids. In germline, CDR1 is SGHTS, CDR2 YDEGEE. The CDR3 protein is CASSLVPGGPVNNEQFF. CDR3 sequence (DNA): TGTGCCAGCAGCTTGGTACCGGGAGGGCCGGTAAACAATGAGCAGTTCTTC.

The CDR3 bases are TGTGCCAGCAGCGTAGCAGGGACGAACAGGGGCGAGCAGTACTTC. Translating it yields CASSVAGTNRGEQYF. The V and J genes are TRBV9 and TRBJ2-7; 7 positions agree with TRBD1. CDR1 and CDR2 from the germline V gene are SGDLS and YYNGEE. J was trimmed by 6 bases and V by 0 bases; bases with no gene match: 9. The CDR3 totals 15 residues. Full variable domain (remainder filled in from reference TRBV9 and TRBJ2-7): DSGVTQTPKHLITATGQRVTLRCSPRSGDLSVYWYQQSLDQGLQFLIQYYNGEERAKGNILERFSAQQFPDLHSELNLSSLELGDSALYFCASSVAGTNRGEQYFGPGTRLTVT.

The chain carries TRBV7-2 and TRBJ2-1; D is unclear. V was shortened by 2 bases and J by 0 bases, with 11 bases between the two germline ends. There are 16 residues in the CDR3. Germline CDR1 is SGHTA and CDR2 is FQGNSA. The CDR3 bases are TGTGCCAGCAGCTTATTAGCAGCAGGCTCCTACAATGAGCAGTTCTTC. Its protein product is CASSLLAAGSYNEQFF.